This TCR beta chain was recovered during a study of T cell changes during pregnancy in multiple sclerosis. This clone appeared a single time. Repertoires were generated with immunoSEQ multiplex PCR, while TCRdb's copy carries only in-frame clones and drops some. The sample lists more than 90,000 clones, roughly 90% seen once, with over 1.5% in the top ten. The sample was peripheral blood, taken in the first trimester of pregnancy. The receptor comes from a female donor with multiple sclerosis, enrolled in a pregnancy study.

The CDR3 protein is CASRGPATDTQYF. The CDR3 DNA follows: TGTGCCAGCAGGGGGCCGGCGACAGATACGCAGTATTTT. V and J are TRBV2 and TRBJ2-3; possible D gene TRBD1, 5 bases. The CDR3 has 13 residues. V dropped 6 bases and J dropped 3 bases, with 10 bases sitting between them. The V gene's germline CDR1 is SNHLY and CDR2 FYNNEI.